These T cell receptor beta chains were read from a single sample in a study of cytomegalovirus exposure and HLA in healthy donors. The method was immunoSEQ multiplex PCR; TCRdb's version includes in-frame clones alone and lacks a portion of them. Its clone listing holds over 45,000 clones. Sequencing was carried out using PBMCs. Every receptor here comes from a young woman in good health and CMV-seronegative. Both conserved end residues are part of each CDR3. A D gene is named only where the DNA matches it firmly.

TRBJ2-4 TRBD2 16 TRBV7-2 TGTGCCAGCAGCCCCAGGACTAGCGGGGGGGCTGTCATTCAGTACTTC CASSPRTSGGAVIQYF
TRBJ2-7 TRBD2 14 TRBV5-1 TGCGCCAGCGGGAGCGGGGGTTTCTCCTACGAGCAGTACTTC CASGSGGFSYEQYF
TRBJ1-5 TRBD1 14 TRBV2 TGTGCCAGCACCGCGACAGGGGTGGAGGCGCCCCAGCATTTT CASTATGVEAPQHF
TRBJ1-6 . 12 TRBV7-9 TGTGCCAGCAGCTTTCCCGCGGCCACCCTCCACTTT CASSFPAATLHF
TRBJ1-2 TRBD1 16 TRBV2 TGTGCCAGCAGTTCGAGGGGGCGGCTGGGGGCCTATGGCTACACCTTC CASSSRGRLGAYGYTF
TRBJ2-7 TRBD1 16 TRBV15 TGTGCCACCAGCAGAGATCTGGCAGGGGGCTCCTACGAGCAGTACTTC CATSRDLAGGSYEQYF
TRBJ2-3 . 12 TRBV15 TGTGCCACCAGTTTACTAGCAGATACGCAGTATTTT CATSLLADTQYF
TRBJ2-1 . 14 TRBV7-6 TGTGCCAGCAGCACCGGCAGGTCCGACAATGAGCAGTTCTTC CASSTGRSDNEQFF
TRBJ1-5 . 14 TRBV18 TGTGCCAGCTCACCCCAGGCCGTTGGGCAGCCCCAGCATTTT CASSPQAVGQPQHF
TRBJ1-1 . 13 TRBV28 TGTGCCAGCAGTTTAGGCGGTCGGTTTGAAGCTTTCTTT CASSLGGRFEAFF
TRBJ1-6 . 15 TRBV4-2 TGTGCCAGCAGCCAAGGATGGGGGCTGGAATCACCCCTACACTTT CASSQGWGLESPLHF
TRBJ2-5 . 11 TRBV20-1 TGCAGTCGAGTACAGGGAGAGACCCAGTACTTC CSRVQGETQYF
TRBJ1-1 TRBD1 15 TRBV5-1 TGCGCCAGCAGCACCCGGACAGGGTTGAACACTGAAGCTTTCTTT CASSTRTGLNTEAFF
TRBJ2-7 . 14 TRBV7-9 TGTGCCAGCAGCTTAGCGGGGCGGACCTACGAGCAGTACTTC CASSLAGRTYEQYF
TRBJ2-7 . 13 TRBV4-1 TGCGCCAGCAGCCTAGGCCGGGACTACGAGCAGTACTTC CASSLGRDYEQYF
TRBJ1-1 . 12 TRBV5-4 TGTGCCAGCAGATTGGGGCGGGCGGCTTGGACGTTT CASRLGRAAWTF
TRBJ2-1 . 15 TRBV6-5 TGTGCCAGCAGTTACCGGCGCGGCTCCTACAATGAGCAGTTCTTC CASSYRRGSYNEQFF
TRBJ1-1 TRBD1 14 TRBV13 TGTGCCAGCAGCTTCGGACAGGGGGCCACTGAAGCTTTCTTT CASSFGQGATEAFF
TRBJ1-2 . 11 TRBV14 TGTGCCAGCAGCCAGAGAGGGGGCTACACCTTC CASSQRGGYTF
TRBJ2-7 TRBD2 14 TRBV2 TGTGCCAGTTTGGGGTCTAGCGGGATATACGAGCAGTACTTC CASLGSSGIYEQYF
TRBJ2-5 TRBD1 13 TRBV6-5 TGTGCCAGCAGTGGGGACAGGGAAGAGACCCAGTACTTC CASSGDREETQYF
TRBJ2-1 TRBD1 12 TRBV11-2 TGTGCCAGCAGACTGGACAGGGTAGAGCAGTTCTTC CASRLDRVEQFF
TRBJ1-4 . 16 TRBV5-8 TGTGCCAGCAGCTTGGGACTGGGTGCAACTAATGAAAAACTGTTTTTT CASSLGLGATNEKLFF
TRBJ1-2 . 11 TRBV20-1 TGCAGTGTCCGGTCATCGGGAGGCTACACCTTC CSVRSSGGYTF
TRBJ2-2 TRBD2 16 TRBV5-4 TGTGCCAGCAGCTTGGAGTTACGCGGGGGGAACCGGGAGCTGTTTTTT CASSLELRGGNRELFF
TRBJ1-4 . 14 TRBV5-1 TGCGCCAGCAGCTTAACCGGCAGGGATGAAAAACTGTTTTTT CASSLTGRDEKLFF
TRBJ1-1 . 12 TRBV13 TGTGCCAGTCAGAACAGGGCGGGTGTGGCTTTCTTT CASQNRAGVAFF
TRBJ1-5 . 14 TRBV19 TGTGCCAGTACCGAGACAGGTAGAAATCAGCCCCAGCATTTT CASTETGRNQPQHF
TRBJ2-3 . 15 TRBV6-1 TGTGCCAGCTGCCGTAGTAGTTCTAGCACAGATACGCAGTATTTT CASCRSSSSTDTQYF
TRBJ2-2 . 15 TRBV6-1 TGTGCCAGCAGGTATACAGGGTGGACCACCGGGGAGCTGTTTTTT CASRYTGWTTGELFF
TRBJ2-5 . 15 TRBV28 TGTGCCAGCAGCCGAGCCCAGTGGGCTCAAGAGACCCAGTACTTC CASSRAQWAQETQYF
TRBJ2-7 TRBD1 12 TRBV2 TGTGCCAGCAGTTTGACAGGGTACGAGCAGTACTTC CASSLTGYEQYF
TRBJ2-1 . 12 TRBV4-1 TGCGCCAGCAGCCAAGTATTCAATGAGCAGTTCTTC CASSQVFNEQFF
TRBJ2-3 TRBD1 14 TRBV10-3 TGTGCCATCAGTGAAGACAGGGACCTAGATACGCAGTATTTT CAISEDRDLDTQYF
TRBJ2-7 . 13 TRBV30 TGTGCCTGGAGTCTGCTACTACCCTACGAGCAGTACTTC CAWSLLLPYEQYF
TRBJ2-5 . 15 TRBV7-9 TGTGCCAGCAGCTTGAGGGGGGGGTTACAAGAGACCCAGTACTTC CASSLRGGLQETQYF
TRBJ2-4 . 14 TRBV6-1 TGTGCCAGCATGGCAGGGATGGCCAAAAACATTCAGTACTTC CASMAGMAKNIQYF
TRBJ1-6 TRBD1 15 TRBV5-1 TGCGCCAGCAGAGGGCCGGGACAGGGGCATTCACCCCTCCACTTT CASRGPGQGHSPLHF